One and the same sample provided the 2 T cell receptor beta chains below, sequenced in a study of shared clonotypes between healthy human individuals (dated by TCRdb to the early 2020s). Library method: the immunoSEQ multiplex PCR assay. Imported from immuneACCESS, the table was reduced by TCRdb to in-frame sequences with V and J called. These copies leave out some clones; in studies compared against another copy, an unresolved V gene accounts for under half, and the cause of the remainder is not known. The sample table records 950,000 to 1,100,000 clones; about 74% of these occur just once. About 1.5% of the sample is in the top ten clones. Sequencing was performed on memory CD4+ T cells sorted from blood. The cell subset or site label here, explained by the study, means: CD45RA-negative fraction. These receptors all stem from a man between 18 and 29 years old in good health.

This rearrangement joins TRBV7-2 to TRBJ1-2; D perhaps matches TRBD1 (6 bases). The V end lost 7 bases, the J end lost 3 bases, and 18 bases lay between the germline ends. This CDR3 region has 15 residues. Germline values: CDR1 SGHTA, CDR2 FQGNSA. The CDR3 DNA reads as TGTGCCAGCACCGGGGCTGGGGGGCTTCACTATGGCTACACCTTC. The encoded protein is CASTGAGGLHYGYTF.

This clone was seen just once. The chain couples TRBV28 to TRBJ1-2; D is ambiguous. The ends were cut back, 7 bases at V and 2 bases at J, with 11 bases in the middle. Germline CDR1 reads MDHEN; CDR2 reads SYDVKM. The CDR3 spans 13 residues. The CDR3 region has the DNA TGTGCCAGCATCACCACGGGGAACTATGGCTACACCTTC. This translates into CASITTGNYGYTF.